This TCR beta chain was documented in a study of blood T cells in healthy people across ages. The J segment lost 5 bases and the V segment lost 3 bases, leaving 5 bases of the junction unmatched. The CDR3 sequence is 15 residues long. Germline CDR1 SGHTA, CDR2 FQGNSA. A second PCR of roughly 6 to 12 cycles used a sample-barcoded 5' primer and a J-beta primer mix. Unique molecular identifiers of 12 random nucleotides labeled each cDNA. Researchers report that each sample yielded at least 2.5 million CDR3-containing paired-end reads. Using its own MiXCR run on the 5' RACE reads, TCRdb lists one record per CDR3 protein. The data show more than 650,000 distinct CDR3 sequences, with roughly 20% seen just once and about 22% held by the top ten. Study-wide results and limits: The study found TCR beta diversity correlated strongly with naive T cell percentage. With donor CMV status unknown, expanded clonotype changes were possibly confounded.

Turning to this clonotype: The antigen is undetermined.

This chain joins TRBV7-2 and TRBJ2-1, with 9 positions matching TRBD1. The receptor comes from a man between 65 and 85 years old in good health. Source material: blood. This chain's CDR3 is CASSFAGTGNNEQFF. CDR3 coding DNA: TGTGCCAGCAGCTTTGCCGGGACAGGGAACAATGAGCAGTTCTTC. Drawing the rest from reference TRBV7-2 and TRBJ2-1, the complete variable domain is GAGVSQSPSNKVTEKGKDVELRCDPISGHTALYWYRQSLGQGLEFLIYFQGNSAPDKSGLPSDRFSAERTGGSVSTLTIQRTQQEDSAVYLCASSFAGTGNNEQFFGPGTRLTVL.